This T cell receptor (beta chain) was sequenced for a study of preoperative IRX-2 immunotherapy in early breast cancer. Treatment noted: preoperative locoregional IRX-2 cytokine immunotherapy. Samples came from a phase Ib trial of preoperative locoregional IRX-2 cytokine immunotherapy. Method: immunoSEQ multiplex PCR; TCRdb's copy keeps in-frame clones and lacks some. The table shows some 59,000 clones, with 94% occurring only once. The CDR3 is 13 residues long. Trimming shortened V by 4 bases and J by 0 bases, and 6 bases separated the two germline ends. Germline loops: CDR1 SNHLY, CDR2 FYNNEI. The V and J genes are TRBV2 and TRBJ1-1, with unresolved D. This sequence originates from a human donor with breast cancer. The sample here was taken from a patient treated with IRX-2 immunotherapy. The CDR3 spells CASSAQMNTEAFF. DNA of the CDR3: TGTGCCAGCAGTGCACAGATGAACACTGAAGCTTTCTTT.